The clone carrying this TCR beta chain was recorded only once. Its antigen is not identified. With V trimmed by 11 bases and J by 4 bases, 9 bases remained unmatched. The CDR3 runs to 14 residues. Germline V gives CDR1 ENHRY, CDR2 SYGVKD. The sample comes from a study of T cell responses to AZD1222 COVID-19 vaccine. Study-wide findings and caveats: The breadth and depth of Spike-specific TCRs increased once two AZD1222 doses had been given.

This table comes from immunoSEQ multiplex PCR, and its TCRdb copy is limited to in-frame clones, with some not included. This sample carries about 120,000 clones, 80% to 90% of them seen once, and the ten largest clones take over 5.5%. The sequences come from peripheral blood, collected on day 0 of AZD1222 vaccination. The sequence was collected from an adult in good health. V is TRBV10-3 and J is TRBJ2-3, with 10 bases aligning to TRBD2. CDR3 nucleotides: TGTGCCGCAACTAGCGGGGTGGTCTCAGATACGCAGTATTTT. Amino acids: CAATSGVVSDTQYF.